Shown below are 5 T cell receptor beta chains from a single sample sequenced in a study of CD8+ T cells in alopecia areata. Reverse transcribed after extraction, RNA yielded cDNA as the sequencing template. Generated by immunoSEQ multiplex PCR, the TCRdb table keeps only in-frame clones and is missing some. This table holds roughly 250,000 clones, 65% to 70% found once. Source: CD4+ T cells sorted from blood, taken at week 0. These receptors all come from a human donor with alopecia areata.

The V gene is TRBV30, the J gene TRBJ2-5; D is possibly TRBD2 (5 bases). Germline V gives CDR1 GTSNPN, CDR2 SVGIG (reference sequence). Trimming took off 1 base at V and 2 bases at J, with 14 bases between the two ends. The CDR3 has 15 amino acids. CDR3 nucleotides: TGTGCCTGGAGTGGCGGGCGGCGGTATCAAGAGACCCAGTACTTC. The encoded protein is CAWSGGRRYQETQYF.

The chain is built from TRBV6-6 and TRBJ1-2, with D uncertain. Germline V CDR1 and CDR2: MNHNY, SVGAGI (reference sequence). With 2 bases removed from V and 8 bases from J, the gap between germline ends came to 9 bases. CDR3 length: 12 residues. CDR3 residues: CASSYPLGGYTF. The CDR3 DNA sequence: TGTGCCAGCAGTTACCCCTTGGGAGGCTACACCTTC.

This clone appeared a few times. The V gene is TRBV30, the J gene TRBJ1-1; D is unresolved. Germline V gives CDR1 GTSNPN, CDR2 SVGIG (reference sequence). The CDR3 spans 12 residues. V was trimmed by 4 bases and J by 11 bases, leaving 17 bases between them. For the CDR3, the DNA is TGTGCCTGGACCCCCAGCGGATTCGGGGCTTTCTTT. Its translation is CAWTPSGFGAFF.

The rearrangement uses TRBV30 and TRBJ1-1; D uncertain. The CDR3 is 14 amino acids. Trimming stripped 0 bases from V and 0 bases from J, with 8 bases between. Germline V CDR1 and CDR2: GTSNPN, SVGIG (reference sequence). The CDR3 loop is CAWSVGLMNTEAFF. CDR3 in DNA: TGTGCCTGGAGTGTCGGGCTGATGAACACTGAAGCTTTCTTT.

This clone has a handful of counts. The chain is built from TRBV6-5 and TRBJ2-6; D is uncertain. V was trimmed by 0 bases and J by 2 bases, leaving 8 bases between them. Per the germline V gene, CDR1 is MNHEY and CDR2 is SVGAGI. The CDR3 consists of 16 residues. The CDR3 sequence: CASSYSLLAGANVLTF. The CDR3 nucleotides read TGTGCCAGCAGTTACTCGTTACTTGCTGGGGCCAACGTCCTGACTTTC.